The T cell receptor beta chain under discussion was sequenced for a study of fetal regulatory T cell absence and autoimmunity (dated by TCRdb to about 2017). Regarding the complete study: Exocrine pancreas autoimmunity was observed in the IPEX patients in the absence of clinical diabetes. Findings and caveats that apply to the study as a whole: TRB gene family usage was found to be broadly similar between cord blood and pancreas and to resemble published neonatal and adult repertoires. Compared with cord blood, the pancreas TCR compartment showed significant oligoclonal enrichment, and some top clones were enriched more than 85-fold. The oligoclonal enrichment was interpreted as support for antigen-driven autoimmunity in the pancreas before birth in IPEX syndrome.

The DNeasy Blood and Tissue Kit was used to extract about 1.9-3 ug of genomic DNA from either umbilical cord blood or frozen pancreas. The CDR1 and CDR2 encoded by the germline V gene are SGHRS and YFSETQ. Deletion took 0 bases off V and 0 bases off J, with a span of 7 bases between the germline ends. The CDR3 covers 15 residues, taking in both the cysteine and the phenylalanine. This entry keeps only the CDR3 DNA: 45 bases, framed from base 1. Amplification and barcoding of TCRbeta CDR3 regions were carried out by two-step multiplex PCR on the immunoSEQ human TCRbeta survey platform. Libraries were sequenced on Illumina instruments, with IgH sequenced in parallel from the same samples. The authors processed their data as follows. To remove PCR and sequencing errors, raw reads were filtered against the IMGT V, D, J definitions and then binned using a nearest-neighbor algorithm. Clones were defined by identical nucleotide sequence; differential abundance between tissues used per-clone Fisher exact tests with pFDR threshold p<0.01. Clones with frequencies too low for statistical inference were excluded by a minimum inclusion filter of 10 in either sample. The immunoSEQ Analyzer was used for pairwise clonal comparisons, while IMGT tools were used to assess gene family usage. The clones in this table, taken by TCRdb from immuneACCESS, are in-frame only. Not every clone is retained; where verified, under half of the shortfall comes from an unresolved V gene, and the cause of the rest is unknown. V and J calls and clone size are copied from that table; D and trimming were computed from the DNA. The sample yields approximately 49,000 clones; roughly 83% were counted once. The ten largest clones capture approximately 0.45% of the sample.

With regard to this clone: Its antigen remains unidentified. No base quality values were provided; no much bigger clone lies one nucleotide off.

This receptor was identified in a newborn boy with IPEX syndrome. The chain is assembled from TRBV5-1 and TRBJ2-1; no D segment can be confidently identified. The sequencing sample was made of cord blood. CDR3 loop: CASSLGESSYNEQFF. At the DNA level, the sequence is TGCGCCAGCAGCTTGGGAGAGAGCTCCTACAATGAGCAGTTCTTC.